The 26 T cell receptor beta chains presented below share a single source sample, sequenced in a study of T cells in Graves' hyperthyroidism and ophthalmopathy. TCR beta CDR3 region amplification was performed from RNA transcripts. When the TCR CDR3 underwent first-round RT-PCR, the HTBI primer set was used. One entry per CDR3 protein results from TCRdb running MiXCR on the multiplex PCR reads. The table includes 700,000 or so distinct CDR3 sequences, more than 12% detected once. The sample taken for sequencing was blood. These receptors originate from a woman aged 50 to 60 with Graves' ophthalmopathy.

This clonotype was counted at least ten times. The chain carries TRBV20-1 and TRBJ2-5, with TRBD2 identical over 9 bases. The CDR3 consists of 14 residues. Germline-derived CDR1 and CDR2 are DFQATT and SNEGSKA (reference sequence). V lost 3 bases, J lost 3 bases, and 5 bases stayed unmatched. CDR3 nucleotides: TGCAGTGCTAGGAAAGCGGGAGGAAAAGAGACCCAGTACTTC. Its protein product is CSARKAGGKETQYF.

For this clonotype: It may be a read error: a sequence one base away is much more abundant. The CDR3 sequence is CASSYSARTSYERYF. The DNA of the CDR3 is TGTGCCAGCAGTTACTCAGCCAGAACATCCTACGAGCGGTACTTC. V usage is TRBV6-2 or TRBV6-3 and J usage is TRBJ2-7; D gene uncertain. Germline V gene lookup returns CDR1 MNHEY and CDR2 SVGEGT. The CDR3 has 15 amino acids.

Ten or more counts support this clonotype. The rearrangement links TRBV28 to TRBJ1-5; perhaps TRBD1 as D (6 bases). The CDR3 is made up of 15 amino acids. V lost 7 bases and J lost 0, with 13 bases in between. Germline V CDR1 and CDR2: MDHEN, SYDVKM. The CDR3 DNA is TGTGCCAGCACCCCGGGACAACTTAGCAATCAGCCCCAGCATTTT. Residues: CASTPGQLSNQPQHF.

This chain joins TRBV9 and TRBJ2-1; 7 bases map to TRBD1. Germline V CDR1 and CDR2: SGDLS, YYNGEE. The CDR3 has 14 residues. Trimming removed 7 bases from V and 7 bases from J; junction bases left unmatched: 11. The CDR3 reads CASSGKGADNEQFF. In DNA, the CDR3 is TGTGCCAGCTCCGGGAAGGGGGCAGATAATGAGCAGTTCTTC.

This clonotype was seen repeatedly, ten times or more. The chain combines TRBV5-1 with TRBJ2-3; 9 bases are a match to TRBD2. V dropped 0 bases and J dropped 4; count of bases not matched to a gene: 12. Germline V lookup: CDR1 SGHRS, CDR2 YFSETQ. The CDR3 contains 18 residues. For the CDR3, the DNA is TGCGCCAGCAGCTTGGGCGTAGCGGGAGCGGTCCTCGCAGATACGCAGTATTTT. Amino acids: CASSLGVAGAVLADTQYF. Full variable domain (remainder filled in from reference TRBV5-1 and TRBJ2-3): KAGVTQTPRYLIKTRGQQVTLSCSPISGHRSVSWYQQTPGQGLQFLFEYFSETQRNKGNFPGRFSGRQFSNSRSEMNVSTLELGDSALYLCASSLGVAGAVLADTQYFGPGTRLTVL.

Concerning this clonotype: The junction and the germline gene differ at one end; a read error may be behind it. The chain uses TRBV12-3 or TRBV12-4 and TRBJ2-3, with 11 bases identical to TRBD2. The CDR3 has 15 residues. In DNA form, the CDR3 reads TGTGCCAGCAGCTTAGAGACTAGCGGGATGGATACGCAGTATTTT. Translation: CASSLETSGMDTQYF.

This clonotype was seen a handful of times. This chain connects TRBV6-2 or TRBV6-3 to TRBJ2-7; D may be TRBD1 (6 bases). From germline, CDR1 is MNHEY and CDR2 SVGEGT. The CDR3 sequence is 15 residues long. The V and J ends lost 5 bases and 1 base respectively, with 15 bases between them. The CDR3 DNA follows: TGTGCCAGCAGTACCCACAGGGTGCTATCCTACGAGCAGTACTTC. It encodes CASSTHRVLSYEQYF.

This clonotype was observed many times. The rearrangement uses TRBV3-1 and TRBJ1-4; 8 nucleotides align to TRBD1. The CDR3 runs 17 residues. The germline V gene has CDR1 LGHDT and CDR2 YNNKEL (reference sequence). V dropped 3 bases and J dropped 3; count of bases not matched to a gene: 9. CDR3 bases: TGTGCCAGCAGCCACGACAGGGGAGTAGTTGCTAATGAAAAACTGTTTTTT. This gives the protein CASSHDRGVVANEKLFF. Together with reference TRBV3-1 and TRBJ1-4, the CDR3 gives the full variable domain: DTAVSQTPKYLVTQMGNDKSIKCEQNLGHDTMYWYKQDSKKFLKIMFSYNNKELIINETVPNRFSPKSPDKAHLNLHINSLELGDSAVYFCASSHDRGVVANEKLFFGSGTQLSVL.

The J gene is TRBJ1-1, the V gene TRBV9; D possibly corresponds to TRBD1 (6 bases). V lost 3 bases and J 0 bases, leaving 12 bases between the germline ends. Germline loops: CDR1 SGDLS, CDR2 YYNGEE. CDR3 length: 15 amino acids. CDR3 DNA: TGTGCCAGCAGCGAGACGGGACACATGAACACTGAAGCTTTCTTT. Encoded protein: CASSETGHMNTEAFF.

This clonotype came up once. At one end, the junction sequence differs from germline, possibly due to a read error. The gene calls are TRBV9 and TRBJ2-1, with 7 bases fitting TRBD2. Germline assignment: CDR1 SGDLS and CDR2 YYNGEE. The CDR3 is made up of 13 amino acids. CDR3 loop: CASSVAGDGEQLF. The CDR3, as DNA: TGTGCCAGCAGCGTTGCGGGAGACGGTGAGCAGCTCTTC.

This chain uses TRBV5-1 with TRBJ2-2; 7 bases align to TRBD1. Germline V lookup: CDR1 SGHRS, CDR2 YFSETQ. The CDR3 is made up of 15 amino acids. The junction had 3 bases not matched to a gene; V was cut back by 3 bases and J by 1 base. This CDR3 reads CASSWNRGNTGELFF. The CDR3 nucleotides are TGCGCCAGCAGCTGGAACAGGGGGAACACCGGGGAGCTGTTTTTT.

This clonotype appeared many times. The chain employs TRBV27 and TRBJ2-1; no clear D. The germline V gene has CDR1 MNHEY and CDR2 SMNVEV (reference sequence). Between the trimmed V and J ends, which lost 2 bases and 0 bases, there was a span of 14 bases. CDR3 size: 17 residues. CDR3 DNA sequence: TGTGCCAGCAGTTTAGAGATACGGTCCAGCTCCTACAATGAGCAGTTCTTC. Its protein is CASSLEIRSSSYNEQFF.

This clonotype was seen many times. The chain carries TRBV6-1 and TRBJ2-7, with TRBD2 matching over 10 bases. The J segment lost 2 bases and the V segment lost 8 bases, leaving 9 bases of the junction unmatched. Germline CDR1 and CDR2: MNHNS and SASEGT. This CDR3 is built from 15 residues. Here the CDR3 DNA reads TGTGCCAGCCGAAGACTAGCGGGTAAGACCTACGAGCAGTACTTC. Its protein product is CASRRLAGKTYEQYF.

This clonotype was seen repeatedly, ten times or more. The chain employs TRBV20-1 and TRBJ2-3; 8 bases fit TRBD2. V lost 1 base and J lost 2; bases outside the gene matches: 5. This CDR3 contains 15 residues. Per the germline V gene, CDR1 is DFQATT and CDR2 is SNEGSKA (reference sequence). This CDR3 is CSARVGLENTDTQYF. The CDR3, as DNA: TGCAGTGCTAGAGTGGGACTAGAAAACACAGATACGCAGTATTTT.

This clonotype was counted ten times or more. This sequence joins TRBV20-1 and TRBJ1-2; D may be TRBD1 (5 bases). From germline, CDR1 is DFQATT and CDR2 SNEGSKA (reference sequence). CDR3 length equals 15 residues. Trimming removed 3 bases at V and 3 bases at J, with 17 bases between. DNA of the CDR3: TGCAGTGCTAGTTTAATGAAGACGGGGCACTATGGCTACACCTTC. Encoded protein: CSASLMKTGHYGYTF.

The chain joins TRBV10-2 to TRBJ2-5, with a weak D call TRBD1 (5 bases). Germline lookup yields CDR1 WSHSY and CDR2 SAAADI. The germline V and J ends were trimmed by 1 base and 4 bases, with 13 bases remaining between them. The CDR3 is made up of 15 amino acids. The CDR3, as DNA: TGCGCCAGCAGTGAGTGGCAGGGAAGAGGAGAGACCCAGTACTTC. Protein sequence: CASSEWQGRGETQYF.

The V call is TRBV4-1, the J call TRBJ2-7; no definite D call. V shed 2 bases and J shed 7 bases, with 15 bases lying between them. Germline V lookup: CDR1 MGHRA, CDR2 YSYEKL. The CDR3 is made up of 14 amino acids. The chain's CDR3 is CASSQTVVQKEQYF. Written as DNA, the CDR3 is TGCGCCAGCAGCCAAACCGTGGTCCAGAAAGAGCAGTACTTC.

This clonotype has at least ten counts. The chain employs TRBV12-3 or TRBV12-4 and TRBJ2-1; TRBD2 matches at 13 bases. The CDR3 spans 17 residues. Germline trimming cut 1 base from V and 12 bases from J; bases unmatched to any gene: 12. DNA of the CDR3: TGTGCCAGCAGTTTAGATTCCGGGACTAGCGGGGATTTGGCGCAGTTCTTC. Translating it yields CASSLDSGTSGDLAQFF.

J is TRBJ1-2 and V is TRBV28, with a tentative D call TRBD1 (6 bases). Germline assignment: CDR1 MDHEN and CDR2 SYDVKM. The CDR3 sequence is 13 residues long. V was shortened by 6 bases and J by 8 bases, with 16 bases between the two germline ends. CDR3 residues: CASSLRDTRGYTF. The CDR3 bases are TGTGCCAGCAGCCTCCGGGACACCCGCGGCTACACCTTC.

About this clonotype itself: A much larger clone lies a single base off, so this may be a read error. This sequence joins TRBV28 and TRBJ1-5; TRBD1 aligns across 7 bases. The CDR3 is 16 residues long. CDR1 and CDR2 from the germline V gene are MDHEN and SYDVKM. The CDR3, as DNA: TGTGTCAGCAGTCCACACAGGGGAGGGGACAATCAGCCCCAGCATTTT. Protein: CVSSPHRGGDNQPQHF.

The V call is TRBV13, the J call TRBJ2-7, with 10 bases aligning to TRBD1. The J segment lost 10 bases and the V segment lost 5 bases, leaving 11 bases of the junction unmatched. CDR1 and CDR2 (germline): PRHDT, FYEKMQ (reference sequence). This CDR3 spans 14 amino acids. The CDR3 coding sequence is TGTGCCAGCAGCCCGAGGGACAGGGGAGGGGAACAGTACTTC. Its translation is CASSPRDRGGEQYF. The whole variable domain, filled in from reference TRBV13 and TRBJ2-7, reads AAGVIQSPRHLIKEKRETATLKCYPIPRHDTVYWYQQGPGQDPQFLISFYEKMQSDKGSIPDRFSAQQFSDYHSELNMSSLELGDSALYFCASSPRDRGGEQYFGPGTRLTVT.

This clonotype was counted ten times or more. In DNA, the CDR3 is TGCAGTGCTAGATCGCGTCTAGCGGGAGAGTGGGGTCGCTACAATGAGCAGTTCTTC. The encoded protein is CSARSRLAGEWGRYNEQFF. The chain uses TRBV20-1 and TRBJ2-1; TRBD2 matches at 10 bases. V lost 2 bases and J lost 3; bases outside the gene matches: 16. This CDR3 comprises 19 residues. Germline CDR1 reads DFQATT; CDR2 reads SNEGSKA (reference sequence).

This clonotype was seen more than once but under ten times. The rearrangement links TRBV7-3 to TRBJ2-1, with TRBD2 as a possible D gene (5 bases). Germline loops: CDR1 SGHTA, CDR2 FQGTGA. The CDR3 sequence is 17 residues long. V gave up 2 bases and J gave up 3 bases, with 17 bases separating them. Written as DNA, the CDR3 is TGTGCCAGCAGCTTATTGGAGCCACGGGGATACTACAATGAGCAGTTCTTC. Translated, it gives CASSLLEPRGYYNEQFF. The full variable domain, in which reference TRBV7-3 and TRBJ2-1 provide the parts outside the CDR3, is GAGVSQTPSNKVTEKGKYVELRCDPISGHTALYWYRQSLGQGPEFLIYFQGTGAADDSGLPNDRFFAVRPEGSVSTLKIQRTERGDSAVYLCASSLLEPRGYYNEQFFGPGTRLTVL.

The sample holds many counts of this clonotype. CDR3 in DNA: TGTGCCTGGAAAAGGTGGGCGGGAGTTGACACCGGGGAGCTGTTTTTT. Translating gives CAWKRWAGVDTGELFF. The chain has TRBV30 and TRBJ2-2, with 7 bases aligning to TRBD2. The trim removed 4 bases at V and 3 bases at J, leaving 11 bases unmatched. Germline CDR1 reads GTSNPN; CDR2 reads SVGIG (reference sequence). This CDR3 is 16 amino acids long.

This clonotype was picked up many times. V gene TRBV27 combines with J gene TRBJ2-1; tentatively, D is TRBD1 (5 bases). This CDR3 has 15 amino acids. Between the trimmed V and J ends, which lost 2 bases and 4 bases, there was a span of 12 bases. CDR1 is MNHEY and CDR2 is SMNVEV in the germline V gene (reference sequence). The CDR3 reads CASSLDSGLYNEQFF. DNA for the CDR3: TGTGCCAGCAGTTTAGACAGTGGCCTATACAATGAGCAGTTCTTC.

The chain couples TRBV7-3 to TRBJ2-2; 10 positions agree with TRBD2. From germline, CDR1 is SGHTA and CDR2 FQGTGA. The CDR3 totals 18 residues. The junction had 10 bases not matched to a gene; V was cut back by 5 bases and J by 1 base. CDR3 nucleotide sequence: TGTGCCAGCAGCCACCCCTCCAGCGGGAGGGTGAACACCGGGGAGCTGTTTTTT. Its translation is CASSHPSSGRVNTGELFF.